Following are 4 T cell receptor beta chains from one sample sequenced in a study of cytomegalovirus exposure and HLA in healthy donors. PCR used 60 Vbeta primers and 13 Jbeta primers. Sequencing was performed with immunoSEQ multiplex PCR; in TCRdb, only in-frame clones are kept and a portion is missing. This table has about 70,000 clones, about 70% appearing once. The specimen sequenced was PBMCs. Receptor source: a woman aged 25 to 45 in good health and CMV-seronegative.

This chain joins TRBV4-1 and TRBJ1-3, with D hard to call. The CDR3 extends over 17 amino acids. Germline values: CDR1 MGHRA, CDR2 YSYEKL. V was trimmed by 4 bases and J by 0 bases, leaving 16 bases between them. CDR3 residues: CASSPRGGENSGNTIYF. CDR3 nucleotide sequence: TGCGCCAGCAGCCCCCGGGGTGGGGAGAACTCTGGAAACACCATATATTTT.

A few counts support this clone. This rearrangement joins TRBV6-1 to TRBJ1-4; 9 bases line up with TRBD1. The germline V gene has CDR1 MNHNS and CDR2 SASEGT. The J segment lost 5 bases and the V segment lost 5 bases, leaving 6 bases of the junction unmatched. The CDR3 consists of 15 residues. This CDR3 is CASSTPGQGNEKLFF. CDR3 in DNA: TGTGCCAGCAGTACACCGGGACAGGGAAATGAAAAACTGTTTTTT.

CDR3 sequence (DNA): TGTGCCAGCAGGATGACAGGGAACACCGGGGAGCTGTTTTTT. Protein: CASRMTGNTGELFF. This chain joins TRBV6-4 and TRBJ2-2; TRBD1 might be the D (6 bases). The CDR3 contains 14 residues. From germline, CDR1 is MRHNA and CDR2 SNTAGT. Deletions cut 6 bases from V and 1 base from J, with 9 bases between.

The chain is built from TRBV9 and TRBJ2-3, with D tentatively TRBD2 (6 bases). CDR1 SGDLS and CDR2 YYNGEE come from the germline V gene. The CDR3 totals 14 residues. Trimming took off 1 base at V and 5 bases at J, with 11 bases between the two ends. CDR3 nucleotide sequence: TGTGCCAGCAGCGTACTCGGGAGTCAAGATACGCAGTATTTT. Its protein product is CASSVLGSQDTQYF.